The TCR beta chain described here comes from a study of blood T cell repertoires in COVID-19 (dated by TCRdb to the early 2020s). Study-level background: The collaborator samples originated in the United States, Italy and Spain and spanned the acute and convalescent phases of COVID-19. HLA class I and class II types, where available, came from metadata supplied by the sample provider rather than from assay-based typing. Nearly every sample came with metadata listing a de-identified subject ID, COVID-19 status, age in years and sex. Samples were obtained from the ongoing ImmuneRACE study (first 160 participants) and from over a thousand subjects provided by 6 global collaborators. The material from the prospective study consisted of cDNA or gDNA derived from T cells, B-cell-depleted T cells, or PBMCs. The repertoires were made available in a free public database intended to serve as a resource for research on the immune response to SARS-CoV-2. Deeply sampled blood TCRbeta repertoires from subjects exposed to, actively infected with, or recovered from COVID-19 were included in the dataset.

Overall study outcomes, separate from this receptor: The amount of clinical and demographic metadata varied by source and participant and was provided uncurated.

Regarding this clone: The specificity of this receptor is unknown. A junction end diverges from the germline sequence, so it may reflect a read error.

TCRbeta CDR3 regions were amplified from genomic DNA using the immunoSEQ Assay, a bias-controlled multiplex PCR. From the authors' description of their analysis: The number of nucleated cells in each sample was estimated from the amplification of reference gene primers within the assay. To quantify the absolute abundance of each unique TCRbeta CDR3 rearrangement, sequence reads were collapsed and filtered. For each sample, productive Simpson clonality was calculated as the square root of Simpson's diversity index over productive rearrangements. Drawn from immuneACCESS, this table holds only the in-frame rearrangements with V and J called that TCRdb kept. Clones are partly lost; checked studies trace under half to an unresolved V gene and leave the rest unexplained. The D gene and trimming were derived from the DNA, and the V and J assignments and clone size from that table. Within this sample are about 350,000 clones, with approximately 87% of them counted one time only. Approximately 5% of the sample is held by the ten biggest clonotypes.

In the prospective study, participants were about 18 to 100 years old, resided in about two dozen geographic areas of the United States, and were enrolled through a virtual design. Cohort assignment in the prospective study relied on participant-reported clinical history from a screening survey and a study questionnaire. Recovered participants in ImmuneRACE Cohort 3 were defined as having two consecutive negative NP/OP PCR tests, clearance from a healthcare professional, or resolution of symptoms. In the prospective study, mobile phlebotomists collected whole blood, serum and a nasopharyngeal or oropharyngeal swab from each participant. Over a 2-month period, participants in the prospective study had the option of providing additional blood draws and questionnaires. Before DNA extraction, blood samples from the prospective study were shipped at room temperature or frozen. The sample taken for sequencing was PBMCs or T cells enriched from blood (not recorded which). This TCR was recovered from a woman aged 25 to 45 who had recovered from COVID-19.

The sequenced DNA: TGTGCCAGCGGGGGGGCGGGCACAGACACGCAGTATTTT. Translated, it gives CASGGAGTDTQYF. The chain is made from TRBV9 and TRBJ2-3; matching of 7 bases hints at TRBD2 as the D gene. Via the germline V gene, CDR1 is SGDLS and CDR2 YYNGEE. Measured from the cysteine to the phenylalanine, the CDR3 is 13 residues long. Of all the DNA, just the CDR3 is kept, 39 bases in frame from base 1.